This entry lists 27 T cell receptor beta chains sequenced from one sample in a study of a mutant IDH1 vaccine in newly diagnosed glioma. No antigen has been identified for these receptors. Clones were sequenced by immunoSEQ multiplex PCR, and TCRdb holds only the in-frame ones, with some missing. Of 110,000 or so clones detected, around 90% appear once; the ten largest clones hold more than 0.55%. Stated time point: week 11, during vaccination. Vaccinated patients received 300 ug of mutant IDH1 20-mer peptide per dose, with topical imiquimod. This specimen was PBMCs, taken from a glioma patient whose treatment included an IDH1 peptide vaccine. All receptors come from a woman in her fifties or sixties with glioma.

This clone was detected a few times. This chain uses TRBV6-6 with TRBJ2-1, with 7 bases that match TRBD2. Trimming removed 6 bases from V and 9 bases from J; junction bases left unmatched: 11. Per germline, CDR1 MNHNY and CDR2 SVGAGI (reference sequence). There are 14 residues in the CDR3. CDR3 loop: CASSPSGGGFEQFF. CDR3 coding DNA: TGTGCCAGCAGCCCTAGCGGCGGAGGATTTGAGCAGTTCTTC.

CDR3 amino acids: CASSLEGAGNTEAFF. The CDR3 DNA reads as TGTGCCAGCAGCTTAGAAGGGGCAGGGAACACTGAAGCTTTCTTT. V gene TRBV11-1 combines with J gene TRBJ1-1, with D maybe TRBD1 (5 bases). Trimming shortened V by 1 base and J by 1 base, and 10 bases separated the two germline ends. Germline V lookup: CDR1 SGHAT, CDR2 FQDESV (reference sequence). This CDR3 has 15 amino acids.

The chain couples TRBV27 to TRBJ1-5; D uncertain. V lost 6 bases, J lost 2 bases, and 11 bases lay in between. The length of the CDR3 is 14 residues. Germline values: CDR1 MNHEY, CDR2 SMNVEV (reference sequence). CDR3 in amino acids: CASSVWGGNQPQHF. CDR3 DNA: TGTGCCAGCAGCGTGTGGGGTGGCAATCAGCCCCAGCATTTT.

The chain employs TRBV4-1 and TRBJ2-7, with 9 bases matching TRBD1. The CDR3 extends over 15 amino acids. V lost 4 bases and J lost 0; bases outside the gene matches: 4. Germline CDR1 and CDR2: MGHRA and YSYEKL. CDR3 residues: CASSLRDRDSYEQYF. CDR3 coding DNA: TGCGCCAGCAGCCTCCGGGACAGGGACTCCTACGAGCAGTACTTC.

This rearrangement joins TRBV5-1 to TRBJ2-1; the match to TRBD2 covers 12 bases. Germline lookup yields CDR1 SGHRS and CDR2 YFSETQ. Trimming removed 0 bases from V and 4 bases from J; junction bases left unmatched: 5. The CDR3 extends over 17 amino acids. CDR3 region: CASSLGLAGAVYNEQFF. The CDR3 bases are TGCGCCAGCAGCTTGGGACTAGCGGGAGCCGTTTACAATGAGCAGTTCTTC.

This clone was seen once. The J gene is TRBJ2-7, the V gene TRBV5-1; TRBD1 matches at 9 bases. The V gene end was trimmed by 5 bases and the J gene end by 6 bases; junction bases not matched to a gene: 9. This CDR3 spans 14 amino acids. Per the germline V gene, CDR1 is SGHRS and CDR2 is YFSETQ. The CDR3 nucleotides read TGCGCCAGCAGTTCCACCTACAGGGGGCCCGAGCAGTACTTC. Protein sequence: CASSSTYRGPEQYF.

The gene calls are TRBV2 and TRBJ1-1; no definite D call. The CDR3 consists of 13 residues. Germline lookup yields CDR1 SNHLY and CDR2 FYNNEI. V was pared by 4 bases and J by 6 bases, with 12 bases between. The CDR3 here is CASSGGVEAEAFF. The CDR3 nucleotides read TGTGCCAGCAGTGGGGGAGTCGAGGCTGAAGCTTTCTTT.

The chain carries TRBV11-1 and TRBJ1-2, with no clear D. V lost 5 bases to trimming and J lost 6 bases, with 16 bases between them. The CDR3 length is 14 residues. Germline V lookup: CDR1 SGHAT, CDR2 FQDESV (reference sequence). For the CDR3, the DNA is TGTGCCAGCAGCCCTAATTTAAAGGGAGATGGCTACACCTTC. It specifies CASSPNLKGDGYTF.

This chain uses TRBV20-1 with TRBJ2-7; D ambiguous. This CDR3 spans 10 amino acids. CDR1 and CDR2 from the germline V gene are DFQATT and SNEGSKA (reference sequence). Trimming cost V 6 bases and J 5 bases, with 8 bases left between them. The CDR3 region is CSAWFHEQYF. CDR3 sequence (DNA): TGCAGTGCCTGGTTCCACGAGCAGTACTTC.

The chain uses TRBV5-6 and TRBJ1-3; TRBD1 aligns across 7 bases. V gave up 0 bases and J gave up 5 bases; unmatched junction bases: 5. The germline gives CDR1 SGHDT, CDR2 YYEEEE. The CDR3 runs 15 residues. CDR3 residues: CASSLERTGRNTIYF. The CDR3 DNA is TGTGCCAGCAGCTTGGAGCGGACAGGCAGAAACACCATATATTTT.

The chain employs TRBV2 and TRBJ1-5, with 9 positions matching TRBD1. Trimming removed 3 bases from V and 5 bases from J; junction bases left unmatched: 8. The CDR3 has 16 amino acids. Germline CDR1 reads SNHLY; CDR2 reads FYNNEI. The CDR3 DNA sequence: TGTGCCAGCAGTGAGAGACTGGACAGGGGAGATCAGCCCCAGCATTTT. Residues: CASSERLDRGDQPQHF.

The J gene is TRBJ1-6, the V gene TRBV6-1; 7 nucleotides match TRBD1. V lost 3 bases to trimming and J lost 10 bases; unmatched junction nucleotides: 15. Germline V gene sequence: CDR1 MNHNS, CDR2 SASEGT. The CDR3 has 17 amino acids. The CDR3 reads CASSEAGTATLWSPLHF. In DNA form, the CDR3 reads TGTGCCAGCAGTGAGGCCGGGACAGCAACACTGTGGTCACCCCTCCACTTT.

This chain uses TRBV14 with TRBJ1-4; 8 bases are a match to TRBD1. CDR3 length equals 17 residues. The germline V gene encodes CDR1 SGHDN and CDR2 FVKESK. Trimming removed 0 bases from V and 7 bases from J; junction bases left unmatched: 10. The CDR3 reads CASSQELTGEEGEKLFF. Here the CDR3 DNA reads TGTGCCAGCAGCCAAGAATTGACAGGGGAGGAGGGTGAAAAACTGTTTTTT. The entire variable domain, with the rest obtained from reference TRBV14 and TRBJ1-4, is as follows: EAGVTQFPSHSVIEKGQTVTLRCDPISGHDNLYWYRRVMGKEIKFLLHFVKESKQDESGMPNNRFLAERTGGTYSTLKVQPAELEDSGVYFCASSQELTGEEGEKLFFGSGTQLSVL.

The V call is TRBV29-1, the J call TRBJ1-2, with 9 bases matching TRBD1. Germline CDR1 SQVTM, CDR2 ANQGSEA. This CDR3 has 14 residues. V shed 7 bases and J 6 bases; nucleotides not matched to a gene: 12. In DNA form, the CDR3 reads TGCAGCGCCAGCACAGGGGGCTCAGCCCATGGCTACACCTTC. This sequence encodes CSASTGGSAHGYTF.

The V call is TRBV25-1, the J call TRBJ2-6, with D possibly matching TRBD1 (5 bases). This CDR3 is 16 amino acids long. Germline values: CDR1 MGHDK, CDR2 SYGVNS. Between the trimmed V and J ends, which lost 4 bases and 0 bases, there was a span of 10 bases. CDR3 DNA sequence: TGTGCCAGCAGTGTGGGCAGGGACTCTGGGGCCAACGTCCTGACTTTC. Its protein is CASSVGRDSGANVLTF.

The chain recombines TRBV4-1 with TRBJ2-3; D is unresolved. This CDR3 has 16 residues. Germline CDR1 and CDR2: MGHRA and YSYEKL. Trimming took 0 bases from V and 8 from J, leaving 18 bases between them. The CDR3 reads CASSQDPRSPPGTQYF. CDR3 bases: TGCGCCAGCAGCCAAGATCCCAGATCCCCCCCCGGTACGCAGTATTTT.

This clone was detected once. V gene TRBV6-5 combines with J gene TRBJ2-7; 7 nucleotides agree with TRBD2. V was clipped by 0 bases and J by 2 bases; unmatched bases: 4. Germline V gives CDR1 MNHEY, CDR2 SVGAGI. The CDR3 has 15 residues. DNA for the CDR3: TGTGCCAGCAGTTACTCGCAAGCGGGAACCTACGAGCAGTACTTC. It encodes CASSYSQAGTYEQYF.

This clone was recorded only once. The CDR3 sequence is CASSSRGQNTEAFF. CDR3 DNA: TGCGCCAGCAGCTCACGGGGGCAGAACACTGAAGCTTTCTTT. V gene TRBV5-1 combines with J gene TRBJ1-1, with D perhaps TRBD1 (6 bases). The CDR3 runs to 14 residues. The V and J ends lost 3 bases and 1 base respectively, with 10 bases between them. Germline V CDR1 and CDR2: SGHRS, YFSETQ.

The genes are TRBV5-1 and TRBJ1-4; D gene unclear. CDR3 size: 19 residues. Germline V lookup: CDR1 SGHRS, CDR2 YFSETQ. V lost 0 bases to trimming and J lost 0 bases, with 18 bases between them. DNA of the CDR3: TGCGCCAGCAGCTTGGCCGCCCGCTGGGAGATCTCAACTAATGAAAAACTGTTTTTT. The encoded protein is CASSLAARWEISTNEKLFF.

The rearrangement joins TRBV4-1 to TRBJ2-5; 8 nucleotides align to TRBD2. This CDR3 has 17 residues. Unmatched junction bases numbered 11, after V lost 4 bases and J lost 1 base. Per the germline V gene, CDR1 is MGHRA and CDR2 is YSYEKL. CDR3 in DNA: TGCGCCAGCAGCCCCGGTACCGGGAGGGACCTCCAAGAGACCCAGTACTTC. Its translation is CASSPGTGRDLQETQYF.

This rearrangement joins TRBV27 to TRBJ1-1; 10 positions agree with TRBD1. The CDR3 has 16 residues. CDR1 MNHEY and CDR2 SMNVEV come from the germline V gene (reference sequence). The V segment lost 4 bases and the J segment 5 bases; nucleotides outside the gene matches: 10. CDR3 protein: CASSYRDRGVGTEAFF. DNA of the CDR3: TGTGCCAGCAGTTACCGGGACAGGGGAGTGGGGACTGAAGCTTTCTTT.

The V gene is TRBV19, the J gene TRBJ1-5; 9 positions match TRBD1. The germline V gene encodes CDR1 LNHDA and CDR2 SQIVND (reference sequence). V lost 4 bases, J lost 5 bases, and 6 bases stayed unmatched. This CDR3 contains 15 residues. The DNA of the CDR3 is TGTGCCAGTAGTACCACCGGGACAGGGTATCAGCCCCAGCATTTT. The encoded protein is CASSTTGTGYQPQHF.

The CDR3 nucleotides are TGTGCCAGCAGCTTAATGGGCCGTCCCCGTTGGGGTGAAGCTTTCTTT. Its protein is CASSLMGRPRWGEAFF. This chain uses TRBV11-2 with TRBJ1-1; D unclear. This CDR3 contains 16 residues. Germline loops: CDR1 SGHAT, CDR2 FQNNGV. Trimming removed 2 bases from V and 7 bases from J, with 20 bases in between.

The DNA for the CDR3 is TGTGCCAGCAGCGTAGGGAGGGGCGGGTTGAATGAGCAGTTCTTC. The encoded protein is CASSVGRGGLNEQFF. This rearrangement joins TRBV9 to TRBJ2-1, with D tentatively TRBD2 (6 bases). V was pared by 0 bases and J by 7 bases, with 14 bases between. CDR3 length: 15 amino acids. Germline V gives CDR1 SGDLS, CDR2 YYNGEE.

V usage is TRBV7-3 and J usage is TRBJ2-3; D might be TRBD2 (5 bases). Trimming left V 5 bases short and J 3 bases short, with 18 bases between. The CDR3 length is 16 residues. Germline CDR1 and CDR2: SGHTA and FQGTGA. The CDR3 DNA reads TGTGCCAGCAGCCCCTCCGTCCTAGCTGGGACAGATACGCAGTATTTT. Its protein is CASSPSVLAGTDTQYF.

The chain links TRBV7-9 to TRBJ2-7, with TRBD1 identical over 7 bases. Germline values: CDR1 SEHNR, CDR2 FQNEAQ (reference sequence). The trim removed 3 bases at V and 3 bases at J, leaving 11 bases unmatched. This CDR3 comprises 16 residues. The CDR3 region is CASSFTGAVKGYEQYF. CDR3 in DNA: TGTGCCAGCAGCTTCACAGGGGCGGTGAAAGGCTACGAGCAGTACTTC. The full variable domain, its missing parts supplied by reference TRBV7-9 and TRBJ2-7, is DTGVSQNPRHKITKRGQNVTFRCDPISEHNRLYWYRQTLGQGPEFLTYFQNEAQLEKSRLLSDRFSAERPKGSFSTLEIQRTEQGDSAMYLCASSFTGAVKGYEQYFGPGTRLTVT.

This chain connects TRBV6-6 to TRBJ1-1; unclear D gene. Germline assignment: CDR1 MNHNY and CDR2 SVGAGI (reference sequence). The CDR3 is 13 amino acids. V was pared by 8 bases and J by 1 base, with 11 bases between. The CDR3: CASRLRGNTEAFF. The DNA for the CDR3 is TGTGCCAGCCGACTTCGGGGGAACACTGAAGCTTTCTTT.